This TCR beta chain comes out of a study of T-cell memory formation after mild COVID-19. For the study at large: The study found TCR clusters largely donor specific. The study's findings and limits: Contracting CD4+ clones were located mainly in CM and EM, and CD8+ clones in EMRA.

The authors produced TCR alpha and TCR beta cDNA libraries with sample barcodes and UMIs by 5'RACE using constant-segment primers. Using its own MiXCR run on the 5' RACE reads, TCRdb lists one record per CDR3 protein. Of 35,000 to 50,000 distinct CDR3 sequences listed, approximately 9.7% are singletons. V trimming: 6 bases; J trimming: 4 bases; junction bases outside the gene matches: 10. CDR1 is SGHTA and CDR2 is FQGTGA in the germline V gene. CDR3 size: 16 residues. Turning to this clonotype: Its antigen remains unidentified.

This TCR derives from an adult woman who had mild COVID-19 (a few samples of this study predate the infection). Cell type and time point are not known. Sequenced input: PBMCs or a T cell subset sorted from them (not recorded which). The J gene is TRBJ2-7, the V gene TRBV7-3; TRBD2 matches at 12 bases. The CDR3 spells CASSPTTSGRLYEQYF. In DNA, the CDR3 is TGTGCCAGCAGTCCTACGACTAGCGGGAGACTGTACGAGCAGTACTTC.